These 4 T cell receptor beta chains share one sample of origin, sequenced in a study of blood T cell repertoires in COVID-19. TCRdb keeps only in-frame clones here, not all; method: immunoSEQ multiplex PCR. The profile shows over 250,000 clones, 89% of them singletons. Source material: PBMCs or T cells enriched from blood (not recorded which). The receptors were sampled from a woman aged 55-69 years who had recovered from COVID-19.

The DNA of the CDR3 is TGTGCCACCAGTGATTTGCGGGGGAGCCCTCGGTACTTC. Translation gives CATSDLRGSPRYF. The chain couples TRBV24-1 to TRBJ2-7; perhaps TRBD2 as D (6 bases). V was clipped by 0 bases and J by 12 bases, with 14 bases between them. In germline, CDR1 is KGHDR, CDR2 SFDVKD. The CDR3 is 13 amino acids.

This clone has just a few counts. CDR3 protein: CASSSPGQSLNTGELFF. The CDR3 DNA sequence: TGTGCCAGCAGCTCACCGGGACAGAGCCTAAACACCGGGGAGCTGTTTTTT. The chain recombines TRBV5-6 with TRBJ2-2, with 7 bases matching TRBD1. Germline V gene lookup returns CDR1 SGHDT and CDR2 YYEEEE. The CDR3 is 17 residues long. V was clipped by 3 bases and J by 2 bases; unmatched bases: 10.

The chain couples TRBV7-9 to TRBJ1-2; no clear D gene. Germline CDR1 SEHNR, CDR2 FQNEAQ (reference sequence). Trimming left V 0 bases short and J 3 bases short, with 8 bases between. The CDR3 contains 14 residues. CDR3 sequence: CASSLAGMDYGYTF. The CDR3 DNA is TGTGCCAGCAGCTTAGCCGGGATGGACTATGGCTACACCTTC.

Comments on this clone: A much bigger clone sits one base away, suggesting this may be a read error. At the DNA level, this CDR3 is encoded by other sequences in the same sample as well. The rearrangement links TRBV6-5 to TRBJ1-1, with a weak D call TRBD1 (5 bases). The CDR3 runs to 14 residues. Germline CDR1 MNHEY, CDR2 SVGAGI. Trimming pared 0 bases from V and 2 bases from J, leaving 7 bases between. The CDR3 sequence: CASSYSGGNTEAFF. Here the CDR3 DNA reads TGTGCCAGCAGTTACTCGGGGGGAAACACTGAAGCTTTCTTT.